This T cell receptor (beta chain) stems from a study of shared clonotypes between healthy human individuals. Germline CDR1 and CDR2: SGHNT and YYREEE (reference sequence). The CDR3 totals 16 residues. The germline V and J ends were trimmed by 4 bases and 0 bases, with 16 bases remaining between them. Free of recent acute infections or vaccinations, the donors were healthy HIV-negative adults. The donors were all Caucasian adults (living in Nashville, Tennessee). This clone was counted a few times. No antigen is known for it. The assay was immunoSEQ multiplex PCR, and TCRdb's table has in-frame clones only and misses some. The sample carries approximately 320,000 clones, around 67% recorded once. Study results and limitations: Naive subsets generally had larger estimated richness than memory subsets.

Input material: memory CD4+ T cells sorted from blood. As to subset: CD45RA-negative fraction. The receptor was derived from a man aged 25 to 40 in good health. The chain uses TRBV5-4 and TRBJ2-5, with a possible D match to TRBD2 (6 bases). CDR3 region: CASSPFGGGYQETQYF. The DNA of the CDR3 is TGTGCCAGCAGCCCGTTCGGGGGTGGATACCAAGAGACCCAGTACTTC.